These T cell receptor beta chains were read from a single sample in a study of T-cell memory formation after mild COVID-19. TCRdb re-analysed the 5' RACE reads in MiXCR, keeping a single row per CDR3 protein. The sample lists 150,000 to 200,000 distinct CDR3 sequences, roughly 12% occurring once. Input material: PBMCs or a T cell subset sorted from them (not recorded which). These receptors all stem from a man between 18 and 29 years old who had mild COVID-19 (a few samples of this study predate the infection). Cell type and time point are not known. Both conserved end residues are part of each CDR3. The D gene is left open where the match is weak. Part of the rows lack a size; the others show once, few, many or a class for expanded clones.

>TRBV5-5|NA|few|TRBJ1-5
TGTGCCAGCAGCCCTCAGGGAGGGACCTCCAATCAGCCCCAGCATTTT
CASSPQGGTSNQPQHF
>TRBV24-1|NA|many|TRBJ2-2
TGTGCCACCAGTGACTCTGGGTGGCTTAGGAACACCGGGGAGCTGTTTTTT
CATSDSGWLRNTGELFF
>TRBV20-1|NA|NA|TRBJ1-1
TGCAGTGCGATGGCAGGGAGTATAACTGAAGCTTTCTTT
CSAMAGSITEAFF
>TRBV10-1|TRBD2|NA|TRBJ2-3
TGCGCCACTTCGAGCGGGGGGAGCACAGATACGCAGTATTTT
CATSSGGSTDTQYF
>TRBV5-1|NA|NA|TRBJ2-3
TGCGCCAGCAGCTTTTATGCTGGCGGAAGCACAGATACGCAGTATTTT
CASSFYAGGSTDTQYF
>TRBV4-3|NA|few|TRBJ2-1
TGCGCCAGCAGCCACATACAGGGAAGGCTAGCAGTATCATATGAGCAGTTCTTC
CASSHIQGRLAVSYEQFF
>TRBV6-2/TRBV6-3|TRBD1|NA|TRBJ2-4
TGTGCCAGCAGACAGGGGGAAAACATTCAGTACTTC
CASRQGENIQYF
>TRBV28|TRBD1|few|TRBJ1-3
TGTGCCAGCAACGGACAGGAACCCTCTGGAAACACCATATATTTT
CASNGQEPSGNTIYF
>TRBV7-9|TRBD1|NA|TRBJ1-4
TGTGCCAGCAGCCCCCAAGGGACAGGATTTGAAAAACTGTTTTTT
CASSPQGTGFEKLFF
>TRBV4-3|NA|NA|TRBJ1-4
TGCGCCAGCAGCCGAGGGACGTCTGGGGAGGAAAAACTGTTTTTT
CASSRGTSGEEKLFF
>TRBV19|TRBD2|NA|TRBJ2-1
TGTGCCAGTAGTATAGATCGTAGCGGGTCCTACAATGAGCAGTTCTTC
CASSIDRSGSYNEQFF
>TRBV5-4|NA|NA|TRBJ2-3
TGTGCCAGCAGCCACCCTAGCACAGATACGCAGTATTTT
CASSHPSTDTQYF
>TRBV3-1|TRBD1|NA|TRBJ2-7
TGTGCCAGCAGCCAAGGTTCGGGACAGGGGACCCACGAGCAGTACTTC
CASSQGSGQGTHEQYF
>TRBV11-2|NA|NA|TRBJ1-2
TGTGCCAGCAGCTTAACTAACTATGGCTACACCTTC
CASSLTNYGYTF
>TRBV7-9|NA|many|TRBJ2-1
TGTGCCAGCAGCGTAACTCAGGGACGTGAGCAGTTCTTC
CASSVTQGREQFF
>TRBV19|NA|few|TRBJ1-5
TGTGCCACGCGAGAGGGACGGGGTGGTCAGCCCCAGCATTTT
CATREGRGGQPQHF